The 11 T cell receptor beta chains below all came from one sample that was sequenced in a study of cytomegalovirus exposure and HLA in healthy donors. PCR amplification relied on 60 Vbeta primers (plus 13 Jbeta primers). Clones were sequenced by immunoSEQ multiplex PCR, and TCRdb holds only the in-frame ones, with some missing. The sample contains 74,000 or so clones, around 79% of which appear only once. Sequencing was carried out using PBMCs. The receptors shown here come from a male donor in good health and CMV-seropositive.

The CDR3 spells CASSYYTEHF. In DNA, the CDR3 is TGTGCCAGCAGTTACTATACAGAGCATTTT. The J gene is TRBJ1-5, the V gene TRBV6-6; D not resolved. Germline loops: CDR1 MNHNY, CDR2 SVGAGI (reference sequence). The ends were cut back, 1 base at V and 14 bases at J, with 6 bases in the middle. There are 10 residues in the CDR3.

The chain links TRBV6-5 to TRBJ2-7; 11 bases are a match to TRBD1. CDR1 and CDR2 from the germline V gene are MNHEY and SVGAGI. This CDR3 has 16 residues. Unmatched junction bases numbered 4, after V lost 0 bases and J lost 3 bases. Written as DNA, the CDR3 is TGTGCCAGCAGTTACTCCGGGACAGGGGGTCGCTACGAGCAGTACTTC. It is translated as CASSYSGTGGRYEQYF.

The chain uses TRBV19 and TRBJ2-3; D may be TRBD2 (5 bases). Trimming pared 7 bases from V and 5 bases from J, leaving 16 bases between. Germline-derived CDR1 and CDR2 are LNHDA and SQIVND (reference sequence). The CDR3 covers 14 residues. CDR3 loop: CASTSGSAGDTQYF. DNA for the CDR3: TGTGCCAGTACCTCGGGGAGCGCCGGAGATACGCAGTATTTT.

The chain combines TRBV25-1 with TRBJ1-2; D remains unclear. Trimming removed 10 bases from V and 5 bases from J, with 11 bases in between. Germline V gene sequence: CDR1 MGHDK, CDR2 SYGVNS. CDR3 length: 11 residues. CDR3 DNA: TGTGCCACTATGTTTGCGTATGGCTACACCTTC. Translated: CATMFAYGYTF.

The gene calls are TRBV2 and TRBJ2-7, with 15 bases lining up with TRBD2. V lost 9 bases and J lost 9; bases outside the gene matches: 6. CDR3 length equals 13 residues. Germline V CDR1 and CDR2: SNHLY, FYNNEI. The CDR3 DNA reads TGTGCCAGTACCGGGACTAGCGGGGGGAGGCAGTACTTC. Its protein product is CASTGTSGGRQYF.

The rearrangement links TRBV7-8 to TRBJ2-3; 7 nucleotides agree with TRBD2. Germline assignment: CDR1 SGHVS and CDR2 FQNEAQ. V dropped 5 bases and J dropped 5; count of bases not matched to a gene: 16. The CDR3 consists of 17 residues. CDR3 sequence: CASSRRGVGTIQDTQYF. Here the CDR3 DNA reads TGTGCCAGCAGCCGCCGAGGGGTCGGGACTATCCAAGATACGCAGTATTTT.

This rearrangement joins TRBV7-2 to TRBJ1-4; 7 nucleotides match TRBD1. Trimming cost V 5 bases and J 0 bases; bases outside gene matches: 6. In germline, CDR1 is SGHTA, CDR2 FQGNSA. This CDR3 is 16 amino acids long. The CDR3 nucleotides are TGTGCCAGCAGCCAAGGGACAGCCCCAACTAATGAAAAACTGTTTTTT. This translates into CASSQGTAPTNEKLFF. The full variable domain, completed using reference TRBV7-2 and TRBJ1-4, is GAGVSQSPSNKVTEKGKDVELRCDPISGHTALYWYRQSLGQGLEFLIYFQGNSAPDKSGLPSDRFSAERTGGSVSTLTIQRTQQEDSAVYLCASSQGTAPTNEKLFFGSGTQLSVL.

The chain is built from TRBV6-1 and TRBJ1-1; possible D gene TRBD1, 6 bases. The V end lost 0 bases, the J end lost 10 bases, and 21 bases lay between the germline ends. The CDR3 consists of 16 residues. Germline-derived CDR1 and CDR2 are MNHNS and SASEGT. The CDR3 DNA follows: TGTGCCAGCAGTGAAGCCGGCAGGGGCCTCCTCTCCGGAGCTTTCTTT. Translating it yields CASSEAGRGLLSGAFF.

Points on this clone: The same CDR3 is also encoded by other DNA sequences in this sample. J is TRBJ2-2 and V is TRBV28; D is uncertain. CDR3 length equals 12 residues. CDR1 is MDHEN and CDR2 is SYDVKM in the germline V gene. V dropped 4 bases and J dropped 5 bases, with 5 bases sitting between them. CDR3 amino acids: CASSSSTGELFF. CDR3 coding DNA: TGTGCCAGCAGTTCGAGTACCGGGGAGCTGTTTTTT.

This chain joins TRBV28 and TRBJ2-7; 10 nucleotides align to TRBD1. The trim removed 4 bases at V and 2 bases at J, leaving 2 bases unmatched. The CDR3 covers 14 residues. The germline gives CDR1 MDHEN, CDR2 SYDVKM. In nucleotides, the CDR3 is TGTGCCAGCAGTTCCGGGACAGGGGCCTACGAGCAGTACTTC. This codes for CASSSGTGAYEQYF.

The rearrangement links TRBV5-1 to TRBJ2-3, with D perhaps matching TRBD2 (5 bases). The CDR3 runs 15 residues. Per germline, CDR1 SGHRS and CDR2 YFSETQ. The ends were cut back, 2 bases at V and 1 base at J, with 11 bases in the middle. For the CDR3, the DNA is TGCGCCAGCAGCTTCGGGCGGGCCGGCACAGATACGCAGTATTTT. This encodes CASSFGRAGTDTQYF.